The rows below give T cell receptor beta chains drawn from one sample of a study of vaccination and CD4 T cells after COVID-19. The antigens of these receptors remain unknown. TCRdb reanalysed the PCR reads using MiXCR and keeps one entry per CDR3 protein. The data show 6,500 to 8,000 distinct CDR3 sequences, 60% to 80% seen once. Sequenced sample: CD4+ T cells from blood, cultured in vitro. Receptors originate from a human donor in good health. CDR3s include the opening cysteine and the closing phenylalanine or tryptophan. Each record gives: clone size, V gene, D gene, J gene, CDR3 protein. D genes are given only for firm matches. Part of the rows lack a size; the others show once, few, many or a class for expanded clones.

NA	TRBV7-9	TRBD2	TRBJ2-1	CASSLGAHGGAGQFF
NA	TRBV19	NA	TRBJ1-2	CASTRGGFYGYTF
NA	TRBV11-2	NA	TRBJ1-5	CASSLEQTQPQHF
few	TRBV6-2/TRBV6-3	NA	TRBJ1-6	CASRDPGHNSPLHF
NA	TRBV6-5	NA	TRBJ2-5	CASSYSGLETQYF
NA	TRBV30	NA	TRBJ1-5	CAWSVSSGNQPQHF
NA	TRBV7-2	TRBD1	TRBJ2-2	CASSSRTGGYAGELFF
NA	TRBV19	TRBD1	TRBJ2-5	CASSPTGQETQYF
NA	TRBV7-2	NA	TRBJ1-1	CASSLAGGRSPAFF
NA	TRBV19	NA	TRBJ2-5	CASSFGRGLQETQYF
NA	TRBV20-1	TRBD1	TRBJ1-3	CSATSPQGGRNTIYF
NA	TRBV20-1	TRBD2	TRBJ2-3	CSASTSDSTDTQYF
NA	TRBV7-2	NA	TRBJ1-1	CASSAYPSPEAFF
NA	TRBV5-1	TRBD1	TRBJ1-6	CASSLAGGRGFLGSPLHF
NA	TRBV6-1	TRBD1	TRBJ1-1	CASSAGTGGGEAFF
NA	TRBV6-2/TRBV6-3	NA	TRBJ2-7	CASSRIPGEGSYEQYF
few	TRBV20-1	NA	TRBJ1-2	CSAHKDLRGYTF
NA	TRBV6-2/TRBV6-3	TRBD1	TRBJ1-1	CASTGGVNTEAFF
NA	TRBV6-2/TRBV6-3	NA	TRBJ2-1	CASSPGLSLHRFF
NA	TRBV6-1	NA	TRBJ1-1	CASSDQGSDTEAFF
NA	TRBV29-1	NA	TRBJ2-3	CSVVIPPTDTQYF
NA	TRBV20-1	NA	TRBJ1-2	CSAREGQRPYGYTF
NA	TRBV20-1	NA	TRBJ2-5	CSADWTQETQYF
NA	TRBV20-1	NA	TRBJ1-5	CSARSTASNQPQHF
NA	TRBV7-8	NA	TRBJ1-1	CASSFKRTRGNTEAFF
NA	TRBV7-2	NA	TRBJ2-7	CASSLVGGPGEQYF
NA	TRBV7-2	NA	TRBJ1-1	CASSFGGAKNTEAFF
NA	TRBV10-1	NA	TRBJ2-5	CASSPGVRRETQYF
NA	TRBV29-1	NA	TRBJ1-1	CSGGRQRMNTEAFF
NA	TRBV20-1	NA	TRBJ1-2	CSARRIRGDYGYTF
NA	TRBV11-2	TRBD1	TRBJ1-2	CASSLGVTGGDGYTF
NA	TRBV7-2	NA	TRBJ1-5	CASSVGHSNQPQHF
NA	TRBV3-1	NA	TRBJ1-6	CATADTSNSPLHF
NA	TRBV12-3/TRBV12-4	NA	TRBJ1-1	CASSLAGMNTEAFF
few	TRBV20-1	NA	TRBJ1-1	CSATTEAFF
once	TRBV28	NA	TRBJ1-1	CASSIHPNTEAFF
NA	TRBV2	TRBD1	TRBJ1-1	CASSLDRVPNTEAFF
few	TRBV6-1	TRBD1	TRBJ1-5	CASSSDRGYSQPQHF
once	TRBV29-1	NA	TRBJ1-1	CSVERANTGAFF
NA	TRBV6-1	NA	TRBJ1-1	CASTNRGGLEAFF
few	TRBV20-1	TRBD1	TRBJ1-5	CSASGTVYSNQPQHF
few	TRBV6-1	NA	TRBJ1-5	CASSEGSGNQPQHF
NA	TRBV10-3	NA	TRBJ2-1	CAITQPEGNNEQFF
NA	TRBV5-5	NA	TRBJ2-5	CASSSRNVGRETQYF
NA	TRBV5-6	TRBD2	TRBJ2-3	CASSPVAGGRGLADTQYF
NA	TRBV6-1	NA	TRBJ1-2	CASSVQGGYGYTF
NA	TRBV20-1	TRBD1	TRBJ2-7	CSAETGGYEQYF
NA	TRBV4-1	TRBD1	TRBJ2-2	CASSQDPGQGNNGELFF
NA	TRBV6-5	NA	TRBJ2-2	CASSYWVGKAGELFF
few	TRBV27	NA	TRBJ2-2	CASSPLGLGENTGELFF
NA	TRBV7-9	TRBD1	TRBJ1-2	CASSLGGQGAVYGYTF
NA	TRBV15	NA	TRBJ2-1	CATSRVWGNEQFF
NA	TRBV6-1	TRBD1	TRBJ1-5	CASSPSTGANNQPQHF
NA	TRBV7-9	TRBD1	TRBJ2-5	CASSLGDRGQQETQYF
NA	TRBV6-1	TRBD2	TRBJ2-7	CASSERRREFDEQYF
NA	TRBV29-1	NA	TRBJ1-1	CSVNTGTVNTEAFF
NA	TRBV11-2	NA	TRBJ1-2	CASSFGALDNYGYTF
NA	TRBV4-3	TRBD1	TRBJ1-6	CASSQEQGTNSPLHF
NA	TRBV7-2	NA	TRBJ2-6	CASSWGSGANVLTF